This entry describes one TCR beta chain. Antigen specificity is unknown. The data are from a study of T cell responses to AZD1222 COVID-19 vaccine. Points from the study as a whole: Reportedly, close to half of spike-specific TCRs are directed against unmutated variant regions. Sampling captured repertoires only after the peak T cell response. Spike-wide vaccine-associated CD4 TCRs dominated at 160-218 and 743-854.

Only in-frame clones appear in the TCRdb table, and some are missing; sequencing was by immunoSEQ multiplex PCR. The sample gives under 150,000 clones, 91% of which show up once; around 2.8% is in the top ten. The germline V and J ends were trimmed by 4 bases and 2 bases, with 14 bases remaining between them. CDR1 is SGHDT, CDR2 YYEEEE, per germline. This CDR3 comprises 15 residues. Specimen: peripheral blood, collected on day 0 of AZD1222 vaccination. The clonotype comes from an adult in good health. The V and J genes are TRBV5-6 and TRBJ2-3, with D unclear. This chain's CDR3 is CASSVKPRLTDTQYF. CDR3 DNA sequence: TGTGCCAGCAGCGTGAAACCTCGACTCACAGATACGCAGTATTTT.